Shown below are 18 T cell receptor beta chains from a single sample sequenced in a study of cytomegalovirus exposure and HLA in healthy donors. The PCR had 60 Vbeta and 13 Jbeta primers. Here immunoSEQ multiplex PCR was the method, and the copy in TCRdb shows in-frame clones only, minus some. The data hold roughly 150,000 clones, with roughly 85% observed a single time. Material for sequencing was PBMCs. All receptors come from a boy younger than 10 in good health and CMV-seronegative.

The genes are TRBV5-1 and TRBJ1-2; the D gene is possibly TRBD1 (6 bases). The length of the CDR3 is 14 residues. V was clipped by 4 bases and J by 0 bases, with 10 bases between them. Germline V CDR1 and CDR2: SGHRS, YFSETQ. CDR3 coding DNA: TGCGCCAGCAGCATGGACAGAGCTAACTATGGCTACACCTTC. Residues: CASSMDRANYGYTF. Filled out from reference TRBV5-1 and TRBJ1-2, the complete variable domain reads KAGVTQTPRYLIKTRGQQVTLSCSPISGHRSVSWYQQTPGQGLQFLFEYFSETQRNKGNFPGRFSGRQFSNSRSEMNVSTLELGDSALYLCASSMDRANYGYTFGSGTRLTVV.

The chain carries TRBV11-2 and TRBJ2-7; 9 positions match TRBD1. Germline assignment: CDR1 SGHAT and CDR2 FQNNGV. CDR3 length equals 15 residues. V lost 4 bases, J lost 4 bases, and 8 bases stayed unmatched. The DNA of the CDR3 is TGTGCCAGCAGCTCCGGACAGGGGCAATATTACGAGCAGTACGTC. Its protein product is CASSSGQGQYYEQYV.

The J gene is TRBJ2-3, the V gene TRBV5-6; a possible D gene is TRBD2 (6 bases). V was cut by 2 bases and J by 0 bases, with 10 bases left in between. From germline, CDR1 is SGHDT and CDR2 YYEEEE. The CDR3 spans 15 residues. CDR3 bases: TGTGCCAGCAGCTTCTGGGGGACTAGCACAGATACGCAGTATTTT. Translated: CASSFWGTSTDTQYF.

The rearrangement uses TRBV15 and TRBJ1-5; no definite D call. The V end was cut by 1 base, the J end by 2 bases, with 6 bases between. CDR3 length: 14 amino acids. Germline loops: CDR1 LNHNV, CDR2 YYDKDF (reference sequence). The CDR3 region is CATSRGGGNQPQHF. The CDR3 DNA reads as TGTGCCACCAGCAGAGGGGGAGGCAATCAGCCCCAGCATTTT.

To note about this clone: This CDR3 is also generated by other DNA sequences in the sample. The CDR3 here is CASSHEQGNQPQHF. CDR3 in DNA: TGTGCCAGCAGCCATGAACAGGGCAATCAGCCCCAGCATTTT. J is TRBJ1-5 and V is TRBV4-2; a possible D gene is TRBD1 (5 bases). From germline, CDR1 is LGHNA and CDR2 YNFKEQ. V was cut by 3 bases and J by 2 bases, with 8 bases left in between. The CDR3 is 14 residues long.

This sequence joins TRBV9 and TRBJ2-3, with D unresolved. The CDR3 consists of 19 residues. Germline V gene data show CDR1 as SGDLS and CDR2 as YYNGEE. The ends were cut back, 4 bases at V and 1 base at J, with 25 bases in the middle. Here the CDR3 reads CASSPLSGDGVWGTDTQYF. The DNA of the CDR3 is TGTGCCAGCAGCCCTCTGTCTGGAGATGGTGTTTGGGGCACAGATACGCAGTATTTT.

CDR3 loop: CASSYSVQGDQPQHF. CDR3 sequence (DNA): TGTGCCAGCAGTTACTCGGTCCAAGGGGATCAGCCCCAGCATTTT. V is TRBV6-6 and J is TRBJ1-5; D possibly corresponds to TRBD1 (5 bases). This CDR3 is built from 15 residues. Trimming shortened V by 0 bases and J by 5 bases, and 11 bases separated the two germline ends. The germline V gene encodes CDR1 MNHNY and CDR2 SVGAGI (reference sequence).

The rearrangement joins TRBV10-3 to TRBJ2-5; a weak D match, TRBD1 (5 bases). Trimming left V 11 bases short and J 5 bases short, with 24 bases between. The CDR3 contains 15 residues. Germline V lookup: CDR1 ENHRY, CDR2 SYGVKD. The CDR3 sequence is CASRGPGPGGETQYF. CDR3 nucleotide sequence: TGTGCCTCTCGAGGCCCAGGGCCCGGTGGGGAGACCCAGTACTTC.

This sequence joins TRBV4-1 and TRBJ1-1; no reliable D call. CDR1 is MGHRA, CDR2 YSYEKL, per germline. The CDR3 covers 15 residues. Trimming cost V 4 bases and J 4 bases, with 16 bases left between them. The CDR3 loop reads CASSLLGSVGTEAFF. The CDR3 region has the DNA TGCGCCAGCAGCCTTCTCGGGTCCGTGGGCACTGAAGCTTTCTTT.

In this sample, this clone turned up once. The chain recombines TRBV18 with TRBJ2-7, with 11 bases matching TRBD2. Unmatched junction bases numbered 3, after V lost 3 bases and J lost 5 bases. The CDR3 is 14 amino acids. Germline V CDR1 and CDR2: KGHSH, LQKENI. The CDR3 is CASSPGTSGNEQYF. CDR3 DNA: TGTGCCAGCTCACCCGGGACTAGCGGTAACGAGCAGTACTTC.

The chain employs TRBV6-1 and TRBJ2-7, with 8 bases aligning to TRBD1. CDR1 MNHNS and CDR2 SASEGT come from the germline V gene. V shed 9 bases and J 4 bases; nucleotides not matched to a gene: 14. The CDR3 extends over 15 amino acids. CDR3 protein: CASPGTGASRYEQYF. The DNA of the CDR3 is TGTGCCAGTCCTGGGACAGGTGCGTCGAGGTACGAGCAGTACTTC.

The chain uses TRBV4-1 and TRBJ1-2; TRBD1 matches 7 bases. Germline assignment: CDR1 MGHRA and CDR2 YSYEKL. CDR3 length equals 17 residues. Unmatched junction bases numbered 8, after V lost 0 bases and J lost 1 base. DNA for the CDR3: TGCGCCAGCAGCCAAGACGCCGGGACAGCTAATAACTATGGCTACACCTTC. It specifies CASSQDAGTANNYGYTF.

This clone was observed a few times. The chain couples TRBV14 to TRBJ2-1; no reliable D call. The CDR3 has 15 residues. Germline CDR1 SGHDN, CDR2 FVKESK. V was pared by 1 base and J by 4 bases, with 11 bases between. The CDR3 spells CASSQGPEVYNEQFF. CDR3 bases: TGTGCCAGCAGCCAAGGCCCAGAGGTTTACAATGAGCAGTTCTTC.

The chain has TRBV19 and TRBJ1-4; the match to TRBD1 covers 7 bases. Trimming cost V 5 bases and J 2 bases; bases outside gene matches: 2. There are 14 residues in the CDR3. The germline gives CDR1 LNHDA, CDR2 SQIVND (reference sequence). Here the CDR3 DNA reads TGTGCCAGTAGTGCGGGACAGACTAATGAAAAACTGTTTTTT. Residues: CASSAGQTNEKLFF.

This chain connects TRBV28 to TRBJ2-2; D not resolved. The CDR3 loop spans 14 amino acids. The V end was cut by 3 bases, the J end by 7 bases, with 12 bases between. CDR1 is MDHEN and CDR2 is SYDVKM in the germline V gene. CDR3 protein: CASSFPRTGGELFF. In DNA form, the CDR3 reads TGTGCCAGCAGTTTCCCACGCACGGGCGGGGAGCTGTTTTTT.

The sample holds one count of this clone. The chain has TRBV15 and TRBJ1-5; 12 bases are shared with TRBD1. Germline V gene data show CDR1 as LNHNV and CDR2 as YYDKDF (reference sequence). Germline trimming cut 3 bases from V and 9 bases from J; bases unmatched to any gene: 3. The CDR3 extends over 14 amino acids. Written as DNA, the CDR3 is TGTGCCACCAGCAGTGGGACAGGGGGCCGGCCCCAGCATTTT. Translation gives CATSSGTGGRPQHF.

V gene TRBV28 combines with J gene TRBJ1-4; the match to TRBD1 covers 9 bases. CDR3 length: 14 residues. The germline gives CDR1 MDHEN, CDR2 SYDVKM. V shed 6 bases, J shed 7 bases, and the junction held 6 bases outside the gene matches. CDR3 region: CASRDRGGGEKLFF. CDR3 coding DNA: TGTGCCAGCAGGGACAGGGGCGGAGGTGAAAAACTGTTTTTT.

This chain connects TRBV28 to TRBJ1-3; D unresolved. Germline assignment: CDR1 MDHEN and CDR2 SYDVKM. Deletions cut 7 bases from V and 3 bases from J, with 7 bases between. CDR3 size: 12 residues. CDR3 DNA: TGTGCCAGCATCTCGGGTGGAAACACCATATATTTT. Translated, it gives CASISGGNTIYF.